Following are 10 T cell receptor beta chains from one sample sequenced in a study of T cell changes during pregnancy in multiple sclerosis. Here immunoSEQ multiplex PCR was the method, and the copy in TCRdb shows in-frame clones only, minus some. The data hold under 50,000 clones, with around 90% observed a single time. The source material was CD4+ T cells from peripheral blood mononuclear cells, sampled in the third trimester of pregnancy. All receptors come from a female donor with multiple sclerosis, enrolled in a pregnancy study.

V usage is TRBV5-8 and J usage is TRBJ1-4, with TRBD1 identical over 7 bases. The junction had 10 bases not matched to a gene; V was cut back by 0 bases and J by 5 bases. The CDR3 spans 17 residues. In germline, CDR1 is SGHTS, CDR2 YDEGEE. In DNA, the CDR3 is TGTGCCAGCAGCTTGGGCGTTGGGACAGCCCGAAATGAAAAACTGTTTTTT. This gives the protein CASSLGVGTARNEKLFF.

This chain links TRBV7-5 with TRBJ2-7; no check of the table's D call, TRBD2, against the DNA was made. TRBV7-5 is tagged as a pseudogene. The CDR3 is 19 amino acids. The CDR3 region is CVRSLGALGWRASSYEQYF. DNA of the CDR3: TGTGTCAGAAGCTTAGGGGCCCTTGGTTGGCGGGCAAGCTCCTACGAGCAGTACTTC.

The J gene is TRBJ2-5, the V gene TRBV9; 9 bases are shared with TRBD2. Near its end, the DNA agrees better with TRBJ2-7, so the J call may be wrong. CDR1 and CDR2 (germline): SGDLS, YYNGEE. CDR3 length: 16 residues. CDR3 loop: CASSGGLAREGYEQYF. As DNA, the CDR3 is TGTGCCAGCAGCGGGGGACTAGCACGGGAGGGCTACGAGCAGTACTTC.

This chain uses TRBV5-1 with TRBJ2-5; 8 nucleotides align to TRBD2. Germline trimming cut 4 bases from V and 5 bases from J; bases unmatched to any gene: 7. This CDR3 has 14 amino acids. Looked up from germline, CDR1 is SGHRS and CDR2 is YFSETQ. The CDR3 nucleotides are TGCGCCAGCAGCCCTAGCGGGTTTGGCGAGACCCAGTACTTC. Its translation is CASSPSGFGETQYF.

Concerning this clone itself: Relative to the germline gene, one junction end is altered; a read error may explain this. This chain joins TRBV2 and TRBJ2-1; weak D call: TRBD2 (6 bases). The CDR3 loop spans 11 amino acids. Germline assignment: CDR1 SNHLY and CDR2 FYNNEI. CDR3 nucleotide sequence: TGTGCCACCAGGAGAGGGACTCCGAGAATCTTC. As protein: CATRRGTPRIF.

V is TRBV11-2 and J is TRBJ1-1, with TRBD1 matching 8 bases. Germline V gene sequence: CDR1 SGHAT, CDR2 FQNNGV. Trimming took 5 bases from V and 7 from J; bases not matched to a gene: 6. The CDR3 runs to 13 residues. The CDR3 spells CASSARTGIEAFF. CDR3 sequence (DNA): TGTGCCAGCAGCGCCCGGACAGGGATTGAAGCTTTCTTT.

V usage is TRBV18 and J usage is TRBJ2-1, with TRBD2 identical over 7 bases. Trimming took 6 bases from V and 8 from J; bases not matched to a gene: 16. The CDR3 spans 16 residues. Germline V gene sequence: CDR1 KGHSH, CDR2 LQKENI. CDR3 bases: TGTGCCAGCTCGCCCACCTGGGCGGGAGTTGCCCATGAGCAGTTCTTC. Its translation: CASSPTWAGVAHEQFF.

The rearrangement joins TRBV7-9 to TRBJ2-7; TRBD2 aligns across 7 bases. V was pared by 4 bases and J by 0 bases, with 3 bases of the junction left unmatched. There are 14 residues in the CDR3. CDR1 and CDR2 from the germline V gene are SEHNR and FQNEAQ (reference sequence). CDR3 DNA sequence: TGTGCCAGCAGCTCTAGCGGATTCTCCTACGAGCAGTACTTC. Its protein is CASSSSGFSYEQYF.

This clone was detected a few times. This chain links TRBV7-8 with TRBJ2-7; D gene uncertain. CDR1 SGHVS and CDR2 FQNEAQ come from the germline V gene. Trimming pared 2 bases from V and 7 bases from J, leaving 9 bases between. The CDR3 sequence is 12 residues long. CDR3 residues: CASSLFIGEQYF. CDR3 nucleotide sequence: TGTGCCAGCAGCTTATTTATCGGTGAGCAGTACTTC.

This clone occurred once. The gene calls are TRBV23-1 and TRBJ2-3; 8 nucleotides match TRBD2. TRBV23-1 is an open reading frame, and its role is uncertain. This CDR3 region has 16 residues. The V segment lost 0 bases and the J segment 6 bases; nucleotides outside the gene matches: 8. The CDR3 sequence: CASSQSGTSAGDTQYF. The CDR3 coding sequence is TGCGCCAGCAGTCAATCGGGGACTAGTGCGGGCGATACGCAGTATTTT.